The source of this T cell receptor (beta chain) is a study of prognosis after radiotherapy for stage I lung cancer. About the research overall: Every patient with non-small cell lung cancer was judged medically inoperable.

CT and PET/CT found no node involvement in any patient, and none had received chemotherapy or radiotherapy before or had other malignancies. This clonotype came up many times. Its antigen is unidentified. V lost 2 bases, J lost 0 bases, and 10 bases lay in between. The CDR3 consists of 15 residues. Germline V lookup: CDR1 KGHSH, CDR2 LQKENI. The study, taken as a whole, reports: Among patients who developed distant metastases, Shannon entropy after stereotactic body radiation therapy was lower. Before stereotactic body radiation therapy the median unique TCR clone count was roughly 9,200, and afterwards it fell to 6,500 to 8,000.

Starting from genomic DNA, TCR beta CDR3 was amplified through two-round multiplex PCR. Used in first-round PCR were primers specific to each TRBV and TRBJ gene. TCRdb redid the calling of the multiplex PCR reads with MiXCR, one entry per CDR3 protein. The profile shows around 30,000 distinct CDR3 sequences, 25% to 40% of them singletons. The genes are TRBV18 and TRBJ1-2; D is unresolved. This clonotype originated in a donor over 45 with non-small cell lung cancer. The specimen comprised PBMCs, sampled before or after stereotactic body radiation therapy (not recorded which). CDR3: CASSPVSLTNYGYTF. In DNA form, the CDR3 reads TGTGCCAGCTCACCAGTGTCCCTGACTAACTATGGCTACACCTTC.